The clone carrying this TCR beta chain turned up a few times. What it binds is unknown. The repertoire was sequenced with immunoSEQ multiplex PCR; TCRdb's copy has only in-frame clones and lacks some. The sample includes roughly 72,000 clones, 75% to 85% of them seen just once. The entry originates in a study of T cells in localized non-small cell lung cancer. Trimming stripped 6 bases from V and 5 bases from J, with 11 bases between. Per germline, CDR1 MGHDK and CDR2 SYGVNS. The CDR3 totals 14 residues. Study-wide points: The appearance of a median approximately 61 of the top 100 tumor clones was seen in adjacent lung. Uninvolved adjacent lung showed the highest T cell clonality, exceeding tumor.

This receptor was taken from a female donor aged 60 or older with stage I lung adenocarcinoma. The sample in question was peripheral blood, obtained before any cancer treatment. V gene TRBV25-1 combines with J gene TRBJ1-6, with D unclear. The CDR3: CASRGTADNSPLHF. DNA for the CDR3: TGTGCCAGCAGAGGCACGGCAGATAATTCACCCCTCCACTTT.